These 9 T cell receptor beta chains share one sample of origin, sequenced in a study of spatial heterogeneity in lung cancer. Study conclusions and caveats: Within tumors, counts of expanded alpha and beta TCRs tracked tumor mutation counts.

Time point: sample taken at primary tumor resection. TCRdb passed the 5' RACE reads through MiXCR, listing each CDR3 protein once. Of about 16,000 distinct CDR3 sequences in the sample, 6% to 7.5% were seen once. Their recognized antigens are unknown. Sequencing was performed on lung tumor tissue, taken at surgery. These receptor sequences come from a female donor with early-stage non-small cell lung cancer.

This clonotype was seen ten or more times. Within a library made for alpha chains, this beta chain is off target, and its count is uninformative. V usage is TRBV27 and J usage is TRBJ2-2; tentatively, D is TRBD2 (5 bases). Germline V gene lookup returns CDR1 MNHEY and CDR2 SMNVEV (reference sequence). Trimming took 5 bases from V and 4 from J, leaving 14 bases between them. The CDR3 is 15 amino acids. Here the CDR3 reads CASSGTWAGTGELFF. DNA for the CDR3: TGTGCCAGCAGTGGTACCTGGGCGGGCACCGGGGAGCTGTTTTTT.

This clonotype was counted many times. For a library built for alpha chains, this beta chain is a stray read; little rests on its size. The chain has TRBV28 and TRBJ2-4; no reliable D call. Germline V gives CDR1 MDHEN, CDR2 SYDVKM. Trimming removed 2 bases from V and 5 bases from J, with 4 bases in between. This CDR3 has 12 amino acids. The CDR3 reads CASSLGENIQYF. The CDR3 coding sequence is TGTGCCAGCAGTTTAGGGGAAAACATTCAGTACTTC.

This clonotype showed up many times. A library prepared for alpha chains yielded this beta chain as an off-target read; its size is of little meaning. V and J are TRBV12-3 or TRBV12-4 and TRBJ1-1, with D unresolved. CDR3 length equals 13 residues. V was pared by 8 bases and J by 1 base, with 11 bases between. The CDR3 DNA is TGTGCCAGCTTCGTCCCAGGGAACACTGAAGCTTTCTTT. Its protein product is CASFVPGNTEAFF.

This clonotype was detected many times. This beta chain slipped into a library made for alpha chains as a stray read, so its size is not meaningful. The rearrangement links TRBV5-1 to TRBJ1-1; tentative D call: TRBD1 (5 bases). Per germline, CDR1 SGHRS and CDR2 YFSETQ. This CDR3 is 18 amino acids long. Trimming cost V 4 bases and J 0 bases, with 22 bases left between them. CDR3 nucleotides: TGCGCCAGCAGCAAGGCCCCGGGACGGACGATCATGAACACTGAAGCTTTCTTT. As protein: CASSKAPGRTIMNTEAFF.

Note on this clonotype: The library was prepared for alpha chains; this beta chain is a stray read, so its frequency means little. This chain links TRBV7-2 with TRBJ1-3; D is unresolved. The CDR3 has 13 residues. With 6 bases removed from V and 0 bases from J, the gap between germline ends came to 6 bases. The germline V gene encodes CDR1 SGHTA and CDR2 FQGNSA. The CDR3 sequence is CASSTDSGNTIYF. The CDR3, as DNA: TGTGCCAGCAGTACAGACTCTGGAAACACCATATATTTT. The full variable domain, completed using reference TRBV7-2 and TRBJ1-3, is GAGVSQSPSNKVTEKGKDVELRCDPISGHTALYWYRQSLGQGLEFLIYFQGNSAPDKSGLPSDRFSAERTGGSVSTLTIQRTQQEDSAVYLCASSTDSGNTIYFGEGSWLTVV.

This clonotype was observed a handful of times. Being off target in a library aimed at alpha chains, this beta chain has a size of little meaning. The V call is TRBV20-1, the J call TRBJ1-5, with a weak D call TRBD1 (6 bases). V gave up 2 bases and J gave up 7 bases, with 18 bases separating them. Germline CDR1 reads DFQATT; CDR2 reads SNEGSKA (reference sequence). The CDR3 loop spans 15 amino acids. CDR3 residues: CSARPTTGFGQPQHF. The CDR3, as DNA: TGCAGTGCTAGACCCACGACAGGTTTTGGACAGCCCCAGCATTTT.

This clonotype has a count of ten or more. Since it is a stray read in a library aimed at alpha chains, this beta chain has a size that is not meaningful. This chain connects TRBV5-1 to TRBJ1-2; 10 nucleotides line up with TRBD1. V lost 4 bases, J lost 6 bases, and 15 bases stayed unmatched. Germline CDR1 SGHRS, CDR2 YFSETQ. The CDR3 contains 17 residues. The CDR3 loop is CASSLDPATGGADGYTF. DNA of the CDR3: TGCGCCAGCAGCCTAGACCCCGCGACAGGGGGCGCCGATGGCTACACCTTC.

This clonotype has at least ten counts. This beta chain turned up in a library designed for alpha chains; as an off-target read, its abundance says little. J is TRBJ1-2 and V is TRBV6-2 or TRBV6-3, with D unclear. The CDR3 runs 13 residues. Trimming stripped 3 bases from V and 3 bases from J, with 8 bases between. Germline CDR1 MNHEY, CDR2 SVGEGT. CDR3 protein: CASSYQPDYGYTF. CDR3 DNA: TGTGCCAGCAGTTATCAACCGGACTATGGCTACACCTTC.

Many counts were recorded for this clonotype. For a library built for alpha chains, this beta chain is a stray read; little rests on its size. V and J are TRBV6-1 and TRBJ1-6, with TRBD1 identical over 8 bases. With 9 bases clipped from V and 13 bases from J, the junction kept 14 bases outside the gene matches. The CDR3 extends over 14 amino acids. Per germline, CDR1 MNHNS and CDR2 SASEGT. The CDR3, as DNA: TGTGCCAGTATTCGGACAGGGAAGGAGTTGCCCCTCCACTTT. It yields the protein CASIRTGKELPLHF.